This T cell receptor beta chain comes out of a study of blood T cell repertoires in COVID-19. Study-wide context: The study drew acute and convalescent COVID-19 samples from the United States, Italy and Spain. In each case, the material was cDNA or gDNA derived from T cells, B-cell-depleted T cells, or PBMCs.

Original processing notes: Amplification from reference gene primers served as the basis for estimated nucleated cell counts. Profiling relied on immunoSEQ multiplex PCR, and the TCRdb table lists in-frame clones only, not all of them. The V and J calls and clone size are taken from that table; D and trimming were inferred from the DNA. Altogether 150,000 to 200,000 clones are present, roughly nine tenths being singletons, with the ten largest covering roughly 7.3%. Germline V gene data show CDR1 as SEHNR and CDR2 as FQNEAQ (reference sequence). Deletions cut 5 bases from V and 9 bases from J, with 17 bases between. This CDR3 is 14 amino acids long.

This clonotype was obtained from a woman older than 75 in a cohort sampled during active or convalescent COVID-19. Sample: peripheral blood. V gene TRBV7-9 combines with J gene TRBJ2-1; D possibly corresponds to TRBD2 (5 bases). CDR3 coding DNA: TGTGCCAGCAGCCCGCGTATGTCCCGGGGTGAGCAGTTCTTC. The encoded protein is CASSPRMSRGEQFF.